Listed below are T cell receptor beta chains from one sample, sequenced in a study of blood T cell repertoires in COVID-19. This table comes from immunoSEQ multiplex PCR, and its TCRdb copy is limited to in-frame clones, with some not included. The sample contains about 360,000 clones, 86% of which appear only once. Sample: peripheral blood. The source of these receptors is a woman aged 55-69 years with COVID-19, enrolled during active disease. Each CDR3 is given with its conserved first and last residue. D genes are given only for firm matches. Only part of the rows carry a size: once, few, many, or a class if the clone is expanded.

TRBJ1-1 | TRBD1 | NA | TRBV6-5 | CATSGGRDTEAFF | TGTGCCACGTCAGGGGGCAGGGACACTGAAGCTTTCTTT
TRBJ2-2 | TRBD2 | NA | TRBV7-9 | CASSSLAGGPIGELFF | TGTGCCAGCAGCAGCCTAGCGGGGGGGCCAATCGGGGAGCTGTTTTTT
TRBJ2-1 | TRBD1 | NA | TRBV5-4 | CASSSGQGVYNEQFF | TGTGCCAGCAGCTCGGGACAGGGGGTCTACAATGAGCAGTTCTTC
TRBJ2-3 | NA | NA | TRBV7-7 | CASSLSASTDTQYF | TGTGCCAGCAGCTTGAGTGCTAGCACAGATACGCAGTATTTT
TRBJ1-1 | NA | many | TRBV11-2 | CASSSGARRAEAFF | TGTGCCAGCAGCTCCGGGGCCCGGAGGGCTGAAGCTTTCTTT
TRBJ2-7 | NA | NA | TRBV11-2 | CASSRTADTYEQYF | TGTGCCAGCAGCCGGACAGCCGACACCTACGAGCAGTACTTC
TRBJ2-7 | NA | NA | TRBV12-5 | CASGSGLLEQYF | TGTGCTAGTGGCTCGGGACTGCTGGAGCAGTACTTC
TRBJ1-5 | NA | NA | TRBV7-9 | CVVGHDNQPQHF | TGTGTAGTGGGCCATGACAATCAGCCCCAGCATTTT
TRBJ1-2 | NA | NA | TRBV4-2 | CASSQVSLGYTF | TGTGCCAGCAGCCAAGTGTCCCTGGGCTACACCTTC
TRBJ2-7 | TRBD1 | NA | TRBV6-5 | CASSYGQGVGEQYF | TGTGCCAGCAGTTATGGACAGGGAGTCGGCGAGCAGTACTTC
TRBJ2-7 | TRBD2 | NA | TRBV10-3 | CAIKEGLAGVEQYF | TGTGCCATCAAAGAAGGGCTAGCGGGGGTCGAGCAGTACTTC
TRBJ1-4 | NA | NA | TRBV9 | CASSVEREPTEKLFF | TGTGCCAGCAGCGTAGAACGAGAACCTACCGAAAAACTGTTTTTT